The 23 T cell receptor beta chains reported below all come from one sample, sequenced in a study of cytomegalovirus exposure and HLA in healthy donors. 13 Jbeta primers and 60 Vbeta primers were used for the PCR. Some clones are missing from TCRdb's copy, which holds only in-frame ones; the method was immunoSEQ multiplex PCR. Of 150,000 to 200,000 clones listed, 68% are singletons. The sample consisted of PBMCs. The receptor set was obtained from a young woman in good health and CMV-seropositive.

This chain connects TRBV5-1 to TRBJ2-7, with D perhaps matching TRBD2 (6 bases). V was pared by 7 bases and J by 5 bases, with 16 bases between. Germline CDR1 and CDR2: SGHRS and YFSETQ. CDR3 length: 13 amino acids. In DNA form, the CDR3 reads TGCGCCAGCTCGGGACTGCCCGGAAACGAGCAGTACTTC. The encoded protein is CASSGLPGNEQYF.

Many counts were recorded for this clone. The gene calls are TRBV10-1 and TRBJ1-6; 9 nucleotides line up with TRBD1. Trimming removed 3 bases from V and 7 bases from J; junction bases left unmatched: 1. Germline V CDR1 and CDR2: WNHNN, SYGVQD (reference sequence). CDR3 size: 14 residues. The CDR3 protein is CASSDDRGNSPLHF. Here the CDR3 DNA reads TGCGCCAGCAGTGATGACAGGGGGAATTCACCCCTCCACTTT.

The V and J genes are TRBV6-5 and TRBJ2-5; D is unresolved. The CDR3 extends over 12 amino acids. In germline, CDR1 is MNHEY, CDR2 SVGAGI. V lost 4 bases and J 11 bases, leaving 14 bases between the germline ends. CDR3 nucleotides: TGTGCCAGCAGTTCCCGGAATAGCAGACAGTACTTC. Protein product: CASSSRNSRQYF.

The chain employs TRBV5-1 and TRBJ1-1; tentative D call: TRBD1 (6 bases). This CDR3 contains 12 residues. Deletions cut 3 bases from V and 8 bases from J, with 11 bases between. Per germline, CDR1 SGHRS and CDR2 YFSETQ. The CDR3 protein is CASSSTGTEAFF. The CDR3 DNA follows: TGCGCCAGCAGCTCTACCGGGACAGAAGCTTTCTTT.

This sequence joins TRBV4-3 and TRBJ2-3, with 11 bases identical to TRBD1. CDR3 length equals 16 residues. Germline CDR1 and CDR2: LGHNA and YSLEER. After removal of 4 bases from V and 6 bases from J, the junction contained 9 bases not matched to a gene. Here the CDR3 DNA reads TGCGCCAGCAGCCGTCGGACAGGGGGCAAGGCGGATACGCAGTATTTT. Translation gives CASSRRTGGKADTQYF.

V and J are TRBV6-6 and TRBJ2-2, with TRBD2 as a possible D gene (5 bases). Germline V lookup: CDR1 MNHNY, CDR2 SVGAGI (reference sequence). V gave up 10 bases and J gave up 3 bases, with 15 bases separating them. CDR3 size: 14 residues. CDR3 amino acids: CATVETGYTGELFF. CDR3 coding DNA: TGTGCCACTGTCGAAACGGGGTACACCGGGGAGCTGTTTTTT.

The V gene is TRBV30, the J gene TRBJ1-6, with 7 bases fitting TRBD1. Germline V CDR1 and CDR2: GTSNPN, SVGIG (reference sequence). This CDR3 has 13 residues. Unmatched junction bases numbered 3, after V lost 0 bases and J lost 10 bases. The CDR3 reads CAWSVTGNSPLHF. CDR3 in DNA: TGTGCCTGGAGTGTGACAGGGAACTCACCCCTCCACTTT.

The chain couples TRBV14 to TRBJ2-7, with a possible D match to TRBD2 (5 bases). Germline CDR1 reads SGHDN; CDR2 reads FVKESK. The CDR3 is made up of 15 amino acids. Deletions cut 3 bases from V and 0 bases from J, with 12 bases between. CDR3 region: CASSQKKGVSYEQYF. CDR3 sequence (DNA): TGTGCCAGCAGCCAGAAAAAGGGAGTCTCCTACGAGCAGTACTTC.

This clone was recorded a few times. This chain joins TRBV18 and TRBJ2-6, with D possibly being TRBD1 (6 bases). Germline assignment: CDR1 KGHSH and CDR2 LQKENI. The CDR3 is made up of 14 amino acids. The V end was cut by 6 bases, the J end by 4 bases, with 10 bases between. Here the CDR3 DNA reads TGTGCCAGCTCGGGGGCTGCGGGGGCCAACGTCCTGACTTTC. Amino acids: CASSGAAGANVLTF.

The CDR3 DNA is TGTGCCAGCAGTTCCCGGACAGGGGGAGGGAACACTGAAGCTTTCTTT. Amino acids: CASSSRTGGGNTEAFF. The V and J genes are TRBV27 and TRBJ1-1; 10 bases are shared with TRBD1. After removal of 4 bases from V and 1 base from J, the junction contained 6 bases not matched to a gene. The CDR3 consists of 16 residues. Per germline, CDR1 MNHEY and CDR2 SMNVEV (reference sequence).

DNA of the CDR3: TGTGCCAGCACCCCAAGGGGCATCTTAAACACTGAAGCTTTCTTT. Protein sequence: CASTPRGILNTEAFF. The chain has TRBV2 and TRBJ1-1; possibly TRBD1 for D (5 bases). V was pared by 7 bases and J by 2 bases, with 17 bases between. Germline assignment: CDR1 SNHLY and CDR2 FYNNEI. This CDR3 has 15 amino acids.

This chain joins TRBV28 and TRBJ1-5; tentative D call: TRBD1 (5 bases). Germline V gene sequence: CDR1 MDHEN, CDR2 SYDVKM. V gave up 4 bases and J gave up 4 bases, with 14 bases separating them. This CDR3 has 15 residues. The DNA for the CDR3 is TGTGCCAGCAGTTCAGGACAATGGTCTAATCAGCCCCAGCATTTT. It codes for CASSSGQWSNQPQHF. Supplemented by reference TRBV28 and TRBJ1-5, the full variable domain reads DVKVTQSSRYLVKRTGEKVFLECVQDMDHENMFWYRQDPGLGLRLIYFSYDVKMKEKGDIPEGYSVSREKKERFSLILESASTNQTSMYLCASSSGQWSNQPQHFGDGTRLSIL.

The chain's CDR3 is CASSFGNRGWAGELFF. In nucleotides, the CDR3 is TGTGCCAGCAGCTTCGGGAACAGGGGGTGGGCCGGGGAGCTGTTTTTT. This chain connects TRBV28 to TRBJ2-2, with 8 nucleotides matching TRBD1. Per the germline V gene, CDR1 is MDHEN and CDR2 is SYDVKM. V trimming: 6 bases; J trimming: 6 bases; junction bases outside the gene matches: 12. The CDR3 sequence is 16 residues long.

This clone was seen a handful of times. The chain is built from TRBV12-2 and TRBJ2-1; the listed D gene, TRBD1, was not tested against the DNA. TRBV12-2 is given as a pseudogene. The CDR3 runs 13 residues. CDR3: CASRSRQDHEQFF. CDR3 DNA: TGTGCAAGTCGCTCAAGACAGGATCATGAGCAGTTCTTC.

The rearrangement links TRBV6-1 to TRBJ2-7; 10 bases align to TRBD1. CDR1 and CDR2 from the germline V gene are MNHNS and SASEGT. The CDR3 is 15 residues long. V was clipped by 7 bases and J by 9 bases; unmatched bases: 15. CDR3 coding DNA: TGTGCCAGCAAAGATACTCCGGGACAGGGGTTCTGGCAGTACTTC. Translating gives CASKDTPGQGFWQYF.

This clone has just a few counts. This chain connects TRBV11-2 to TRBJ2-3; possibly TRBD2 for D (6 bases). Between the trimmed V and J ends, which lost 5 bases and 4 bases, there was a span of 13 bases. The CDR3 sequence is 14 residues long. In germline, CDR1 is SGHAT, CDR2 FQNNGV. This CDR3 reads CASSRTGSPDTQYF. Here the CDR3 DNA reads TGTGCCAGCAGCCGAACCGGGAGCCCAGATACGCAGTATTTT.

CDR3 in amino acids: CASSQDWSERTMNTEAFF. The CDR3 nucleotides are TGTGCCAGCAGCCAAGACTGGTCAGAAAGAACCATGAACACTGAAGCTTTCTTT. The rearrangement joins TRBV4-2 to TRBJ1-1, with D unclear. The V end lost 0 bases, the J end lost 0 bases, and 17 bases lay between the germline ends. CDR1 is LGHNA and CDR2 is YNFKEQ in the germline V gene. CDR3 length: 18 amino acids.

V usage is TRBV5-1 and J usage is TRBJ2-5; 8 bases map to TRBD1. The CDR3 is made up of 15 amino acids. Germline V gene sequence: CDR1 SGHRS, CDR2 YFSETQ. The junction had 8 bases not matched to a gene; V was cut back by 3 bases and J by 4 bases. The CDR3 region is CASSSGARGRETQYF. The CDR3 nucleotides read TGCGCCAGCAGCTCTGGGGCCAGGGGGCGAGAGACCCAGTACTTC.

J is TRBJ2-1 and V is TRBV10-3, with D perhaps matching TRBD1 (5 bases). Germline values: CDR1 ENHRY, CDR2 SYGVKD. V lost 0 bases to trimming and J lost 4 bases, with 10 bases between them. CDR3 length equals 15 residues. CDR3: CAISESQGGYNEQFF. The DNA for the CDR3 is TGTGCCATCAGTGAGTCCCAGGGCGGATACAATGAGCAGTTCTTC.

This clone was counted a few times. The chain is built from TRBV4-1 and TRBJ1-2, with 7 nucleotides matching TRBD1. The CDR3 loop spans 20 amino acids. Germline assignment: CDR1 MGHRA and CDR2 YSYEKL. After removal of 0 bases from V and 2 bases from J, the junction contained 18 bases not matched to a gene. CDR3 nucleotides: TGCGCCAGCAGCCAAGAGTTTCATAGTTGGGACAGAAAAGGAAACTATGGCTACACCTTC. Translation: CASSQEFHSWDRKGNYGYTF.

V usage is TRBV30 and J usage is TRBJ1-1, with D unresolved. From germline, CDR1 is GTSNPN and CDR2 SVGIG (reference sequence). The CDR3 consists of 12 residues. V was trimmed by 4 bases and J by 6 bases, leaving 12 bases between them. The CDR3 loop is CAWMSFFSEAFF. The CDR3 nucleotides read TGTGCCTGGATGAGTTTTTTCTCTGAAGCTTTCTTT.

V usage is TRBV7-6 and J usage is TRBJ2-7, with D tentatively TRBD1 (6 bases). This CDR3 comprises 15 residues. Trimming cost V 5 bases and J 0 bases, with 14 bases left between them. From germline, CDR1 is SGHVS and CDR2 FNYEAQ. CDR3 sequence reads: CASSLAPGDSYEQYF. The CDR3, as DNA: TGTGCCAGCAGCCTTGCGCCAGGGGACTCCTACGAGCAGTACTTC.

This clone was detected only once. V usage is TRBV5-1 and J usage is TRBJ2-1, with TRBD1 matching 7 bases. Trimming removed 4 bases from V and 2 bases from J; junction bases left unmatched: 9. Germline V gene sequence: CDR1 SGHRS, CDR2 YFSETQ. The CDR3 loop spans 16 amino acids. In DNA form, the CDR3 reads TGCGCCAGCAGCCCCCCGGGACAGCTCACCTACAATGAGCAGTTCTTC. It translates to CASSPPGQLTYNEQFF.